Each of the 31 T cell receptor beta chains below was sequenced from the same sample in a study of blood T cell repertoires in COVID-19. Using immunoSEQ multiplex PCR, the repertoire was profiled, and TCRdb retains in-frame clones only, with some absent. This table holds about 430,000 clones, 88% found once. The sample consisted of PBMCs or T cells enriched from blood (not recorded which). The receptors stem from a woman aged 18-30 years who had been exposed to COVID-19.

The J gene is TRBJ2-5, the V gene TRBV15; 9 positions match TRBD1. V gave up 5 bases and J gave up 4 bases; unmatched junction bases: 8. Germline CDR1 is LNHNV and CDR2 is YYDKDF (reference sequence). CDR3 length: 15 residues. The chain's CDR3 is CATSDLQGARETQYF. The CDR3 nucleotides read TGTGCCACCAGCGACCTACAGGGGGCGAGAGAGACCCAGTACTTC.

CDR3 in DNA: TGTGCCAGCAGTGCGGGACGGAACTATGGCTACACCTTC. Amino acid sequence: CASSAGRNYGYTF. The rearrangement joins TRBV12-3 or TRBV12-4 to TRBJ1-2, with a tentative D call TRBD1 (5 bases). Trimming pared 5 bases from V and 2 bases from J, leaving 9 bases between. The CDR3 has 13 amino acids.

The V call is TRBV9, the J call TRBJ2-7; D is possibly TRBD2 (5 bases). CDR3 length: 15 amino acids. Trimming took off 3 bases at V and 1 base at J, with 14 bases between the two ends. CDR1 SGDLS and CDR2 YYNGEE come from the germline V gene. The CDR3 reads CASSGGSASSYEQYF. CDR3 in DNA: TGTGCCAGCAGCGGTGGGAGCGCGTCATCCTACGAGCAGTACTTC.

This clone was counted once. The rearrangement joins TRBV10-3 to TRBJ2-1; 11 nucleotides agree with TRBD2. Trimming cost V 6 bases and J 3 bases; bases outside gene matches: 4. This CDR3 is built from 15 residues. The germline V gene encodes CDR1 ENHRY and CDR2 SYGVKD. The chain's CDR3 is CAIRDTSGSYNEQFF. The CDR3 DNA sequence: TGTGCCATCAGAGATACTAGCGGGAGCTACAATGAGCAGTTCTTC.

The V call is TRBV12-3 or TRBV12-4, the J call TRBJ2-7; D not resolved. The CDR3 is 13 residues long. Trimming stripped 2 bases from V and 7 bases from J, with 12 bases between. The CDR3 DNA is TGTGCCAGCAGTTTAAACGGAGTGTCTGAGCAGTACTTC. This translates into CASSLNGVSEQYF.

V usage is TRBV5-8 and J usage is TRBJ1-1; D may be TRBD1 (5 bases). Germline V gene lookup returns CDR1 SGHTS and CDR2 YDEGEE. CDR3 length: 12 amino acids. Trimming shortened V by 3 bases and J by 13 bases, and 16 bases separated the two germline ends. CDR3 in DNA: TGTGCCAGCAGCTGGGGACTCGAGGGAGGTTTCTTT. Its translation: CASSWGLEGGFF.

This chain connects TRBV4-1 to TRBJ2-3; D gene uncertain. Germline V gene lookup returns CDR1 MGHRA and CDR2 YSYEKL. The CDR3 has 12 amino acids. V shed 1 base and J shed 11 bases, with 10 bases lying between them. For the CDR3, the DNA is TGCGCCAGCAGCCAAGTGGGCTTGGTGCAGTATTTT. Encoded protein: CASSQVGLVQYF.

V is TRBV5-1 and J is TRBJ1-2, with TRBD1 matching over 7 bases. There are 13 residues in the CDR3. Germline CDR1 SGHRS, CDR2 YFSETQ. Trimming took 4 bases from V and 3 from J; bases not matched to a gene: 3. The CDR3 loop reads CASSETGDYGYTF. The CDR3 DNA reads TGCGCCAGCAGCGAAACAGGGGACTATGGCTACACCTTC.

The chain recombines TRBV15 with TRBJ1-1; D is uncertain. Deletions cut 7 bases from V and 5 bases from J, with 17 bases between. CDR3 length equals 14 residues. Germline values: CDR1 LNHNV, CDR2 YYDKDF (reference sequence). DNA for the CDR3: TGTGCCACCAATCGGGGTTCGGCGGGGACTGAAGCTTTCTTT. This codes for CATNRGSAGTEAFF. Looking up the rest from reference TRBV15 and TRBJ1-1 gives the full variable domain: DAMVIQNPRYQVTQFGKPVTLSCSQTLNHNVMYWYQQKSSQAPKLLFHYYDKDFNNEADTPDNFQSRRPNTSFCFLDIRSPGLGDTAMYLCATNRGSAGTEAFFGQGTRLTVV.

The chain uses TRBV28 and TRBJ2-7; the match to TRBD1 covers 9 bases. The germline V gene encodes CDR1 MDHEN and CDR2 SYDVKM. With V trimmed by 5 bases and J by 7 bases, 9 bases remained unmatched. The CDR3 has 14 residues. The CDR3 here is CASSPPGTGLEQYF. DNA of the CDR3: TGTGCCAGCAGTCCGCCCGGGACAGGGCTTGAGCAGTACTTC.

The rearrangement uses TRBV5-4 and TRBJ1-3; 7 bases agree with TRBD1. J lost 1 base, V lost 2 bases, and 6 bases had no gene match. In germline, CDR1 is SGHNT, CDR2 YYREEE (reference sequence). The CDR3 runs 16 residues. As DNA, the CDR3 is TGTGCCAGCAGCTTCGGGACACAGGGGTCTGGAAACACCATATATTTT. Translated, it gives CASSFGTQGSGNTIYF.

CDR3 sequence reads: CARSQRDRVFGYTF. CDR3 nucleotides: TGTGCCAGAAGCCAGCGGGACAGGGTTTTTGGCTACACCTTC. The chain is built from TRBV5-3 and TRBJ1-2; TRBD1 matches at 9 bases. TRBV5-3 carries the ORF label, with uncertain function. Germline trimming cut 4 bases from V and 7 bases from J; bases unmatched to any gene: 8. The CDR3 has 14 amino acids.

V is TRBV6-2 or TRBV6-3 and J is TRBJ1-4; perhaps TRBD1 as D (6 bases). In germline, CDR1 is MNHEY, CDR2 SVGEGT. The CDR3 consists of 20 residues. Trimming left V 5 bases short and J 0 bases short, with 25 bases between. The CDR3 spells CASSVMSGGGRFSTNEKLFF. Here the CDR3 DNA reads TGTGCCAGCAGTGTCATGTCTGGCGGGGGGCGGTTCTCAACTAATGAAAAACTGTTTTTT.

This clone has just one count. The rearrangement uses TRBV7-2 and TRBJ2-1, with D maybe TRBD2 (5 bases). The CDR3 has 12 residues. Germline CDR1 SGHTA, CDR2 FQGNSA. The V end lost 4 bases, the J end lost 10 bases, and 11 bases lay between the germline ends. This CDR3 is CASSSTGNEQFF. The CDR3 nucleotides read TGTGCCAGCAGCTCCACCGGGAACGAGCAGTTCTTC.

The chain uses TRBV7-9 and TRBJ1-4; D not certain. V was pared by 4 bases and J by 8 bases, with 11 bases between. The CDR3 extends over 13 amino acids. CDR1 SEHNR and CDR2 FQNEAQ come from the germline V gene (reference sequence). CDR3 region: CASSSFAREKLFF. The CDR3 nucleotides are TGTGCCAGCAGCTCGTTCGCTAGGGAAAAACTGTTTTTT.

V usage is TRBV16 and J usage is TRBJ2-5; no reliable D call. Germline V gene data show CDR1 as KGHSY and CDR2 as FQNENV. V was pared by 4 bases and J by 5 bases, with 5 bases between. The length of the CDR3 is 11 residues. The DNA of the CDR3 is TGTGCCAGCAGCCCCAGGGAGACCCAGTACTTC. This codes for CASSPRETQYF.

The chain is built from TRBV11-2 and TRBJ2-7, with a tentative D call TRBD2 (5 bases). CDR1 is SGHAT and CDR2 is FQNNGV in the germline V gene. V was pared by 0 bases and J by 4 bases, with 13 bases between. The CDR3 covers 15 residues. CDR3 residues: CASSLDLDGGYEQYF. Written as DNA, the CDR3 is TGTGCCAGCAGCTTAGATTTGGACGGAGGATACGAGCAGTACTTC.

The V gene is TRBV5-4, the J gene TRBJ2-3; weak D call: TRBD2 (6 bases). The CDR3 has 16 residues. Germline loops: CDR1 SGHNT, CDR2 YYREEE (reference sequence). Trimming removed 0 bases from V and 1 base from J, with 12 bases in between. CDR3 in DNA: TGTGCCAGCAGCTTGGCTGGGCGGGGCGGCACAGATACGCAGTATTTT. Translation gives CASSLAGRGGTDTQYF.

To note about this clone: One junction end does not reproduce the germline sequence, and a read error may be involved. CDR3 in DNA: TGTGCCAGCAGCCTAACCGGGACAGAACTTTACAATGAGCAGTTCTTC. Its translation is CASSLTGTELYNEQFF. This chain connects TRBV7-3 to TRBJ2-1; 7 bases align to TRBD1. The CDR3 extends over 16 amino acids. Germline V gene sequence: CDR1 SGHTA, CDR2 FQGTGA. The whole variable domain, remainder taken from reference TRBV7-3 and TRBJ2-1, is GAGVSQTPSNKVTEKGKYVELRCDPISGHTALYWYRQSLGQGPEFLIYFQGTGAADDSGLPNDRFFAVRPEGSVSTLKIQRTERGDSAVYLCASSLTGTELYNEQFFGPGTRLTVL.

This clone was counted a single time. V is TRBV28 and J is TRBJ2-3; 8 bases fit TRBD1. This CDR3 spans 15 amino acids. V lost 5 bases and J lost 1; bases outside the gene matches: 5. Germline V gives CDR1 MDHEN, CDR2 SYDVKM. DNA for the CDR3: TGTGCCAGCAGTAACCAGGGGGCAGGCACAGATACGCAGTATTTT. It encodes CASSNQGAGTDTQYF.

The chain combines TRBV29-1 with TRBJ2-1, with 8 bases that match TRBD2. Losses at the gene ends were 0 bases for V and 0 bases for J; bases not matched to a gene: 4. CDR3 length: 16 residues. Germline-derived CDR1 and CDR2 are SQVTM and ANQGSEA. The CDR3 DNA follows: TGCAGCGTTGAAGACCTCAGCGGGAGCTCCTACAATGAGCAGTTCTTC. Translation: CSVEDLSGSSYNEQFF.

A few counts support this clone. The chain carries TRBV7-8 and TRBJ1-5, with unresolved D. The CDR3 totals 16 residues. Trimming cost V 1 base and J 3 bases, with 13 bases left between them. Germline V lookup: CDR1 SGHVS, CDR2 FQNEAQ. The CDR3 here is CASSLDSGNSNQPQHF. The CDR3, as DNA: TGTGCCAGCAGCTTAGATTCCGGGAACTCCAATCAGCCCCAGCATTTT.

The chain recombines TRBV5-1 with TRBJ1-6; 7 nucleotides line up with TRBD1. CDR3 length: 16 residues. Losses at the gene ends were 4 bases for V and 0 bases for J; bases not matched to a gene: 4. Germline CDR1 reads SGHRS; CDR2 reads YFSETQ. The DNA of the CDR3 is TGCGCCAGCAGCCCGGGACAGAGCTCCTATAATTCACCCCTCCACTTT. Amino acid sequence: CASSPGQSSYNSPLHF. The variable domain in full, with the rest retrieved from reference TRBV5-1 and TRBJ1-6, is KAGVTQTPRYLIKTRGQQVTLSCSPISGHRSVSWYQQTPGQGLQFLFEYFSETQRNKGNFPGRFSGRQFSNSRSEMNVSTLELGDSALYLCASSPGQSSYNSPLHFGNGTRLTVT.

CDR3 nucleotides: TGTGCCAGCAGCTTAGTACAGGGGGCAAACACCGGGGAGCTGTTTTTT. It is translated as CASSLVQGANTGELFF. V usage is TRBV7-2 and J usage is TRBJ2-2, with 9 bases identical to TRBD1. From germline, CDR1 is SGHTA and CDR2 FQGNSA. V shed 1 base, J shed 2 bases, and the junction held 2 bases outside the gene matches. The CDR3 runs 16 residues.

The CDR3: CASSQESSTDTQYF. The CDR3 nucleotides are TGCGCCAGCAGCCAGGAATCGAGCACAGATACGCAGTATTTT. The V gene is TRBV5-1, the J gene TRBJ2-3; D gene uncertain. This CDR3 is built from 14 residues. Trimming took 4 bases from V and 0 from J, leaving 9 bases between them. The germline CDR1 and CDR2 sequences are SGHRS and YFSETQ.

The chain couples TRBV30 to TRBJ2-1; 10 positions agree with TRBD2. The germline V gene has CDR1 GTSNPN and CDR2 SVGIG (reference sequence). V lost 0 bases, J lost 7 bases, and 9 bases stayed unmatched. CDR3 length: 16 residues. CDR3 nucleotide sequence: TGTGCCTGGAGTGTTTTCGTAGCGGGGGGAAATAATGAGCAGTTCTTC. Translation gives CAWSVFVAGGNNEQFF.

The chain has TRBV7-2 and TRBJ1-4; 7 bases match TRBD1. Germline V lookup: CDR1 SGHTA, CDR2 FQGNSA. Unmatched junction bases numbered 5, after V lost 5 bases and J lost 2 bases. There are 15 residues in the CDR3. CDR3 residues: CASSETGATNEKLFF. Written as DNA, the CDR3 is TGTGCCAGCAGCGAAACAGGGGCGACTAATGAAAAACTGTTTTTT.

This clone was counted only a few times. This chain links TRBV11-3 with TRBJ1-1, with a weak D call TRBD1 (5 bases). V shed 2 bases and J shed 11 bases, with 15 bases lying between them. The length of the CDR3 is 13 residues. Per the germline V gene, CDR1 is SGHNT and CDR2 is YENEEA. CDR3 nucleotide sequence: TGTGCCAGCAGCTTATCCCCAACGACAGCGGCTTTCTTT. Protein product: CASSLSPTTAAFF.

The rearrangement joins TRBV2 to TRBJ1-2; D gene unclear. CDR3 length equals 13 residues. The V end was cut by 4 bases, the J end by 9 bases, with 15 bases between. Germline CDR1 SNHLY, CDR2 FYNNEI. CDR3 sequence: CASSGERESSYTF. DNA of the CDR3: TGTGCCAGCAGTGGGGAAAGGGAGTCCAGCTACACCTTC.

This clone was found many times. J is TRBJ1-2 and V is TRBV4-1; 9 bases agree with TRBD1. CDR1 is MGHRA, CDR2 YSYEKL, per germline. The CDR3 sequence is 16 residues long. V shed 2 bases, J shed 7 bases, and the junction held 11 bases outside the gene matches. The CDR3 coding sequence is TGCGCCAGCAGCCAACCCCGGACAGGGGTCTTCAGTGGCTACACCTTC. It specifies CASSQPRTGVFSGYTF.

This chain connects TRBV7-2 to TRBJ2-1; weak D call: TRBD2 (7 bases). The V gene's germline CDR1 is SGHTA and CDR2 FQGNSA. V shed 5 bases and J shed 0 bases, with 17 bases lying between them. CDR3 length: 17 residues. CDR3 in DNA: TGTGCCAGCAGCCGTTTGAAGGGGGGGCCCTCCTACAATGAGCAGTTCTTC. This codes for CASSRLKGGPSYNEQFF. Drawing the rest from reference TRBV7-2 and TRBJ2-1, the complete variable domain is GAGVSQSPSNKVTEKGKDVELRCDPISGHTALYWYRQSLGQGLEFLIYFQGNSAPDKSGLPSDRFSAERTGGSVSTLTIQRTQQEDSAVYLCASSRLKGGPSYNEQFFGPGTRLTVL.